This TCR beta chain was obtained from a study of shared clonotypes between healthy human individuals. Study-wide context: Donor composition was two women and three men, aged 18 to 49. CD4 naive and CD4 memory each took three plates per donor, while CD8 naive took two and CD8 memory one. Study outcomes and limitations: Investigators collected only blood, and repertoires in tissues likely differ.

On this clone itself: Its cognate antigen is unknown.

Trimming stripped 7 bases from V and 8 bases from J, with 18 bases between. This CDR3 contains 14 residues. Germline V gives CDR1 SNHLY, CDR2 FYNNEI. Naive CD8 cells lacked CD45RO, underwent positive selection for CCR7 and left out terminally differentiated effector memory CD45RA+ cells. The protocol was immunoSEQ multiplex PCR, while the TCRdb copy is restricted to in-frame clones and leaves out a portion. The sample holds around 600,000 clones, approximately 95% seen once. The source material was naive CD8+ T cells sorted from blood. The receptor's source is a woman aged 30 to 39 in good health. This chain links TRBV2 with TRBJ1-3; D unclear. The CDR3 reads CASNPPGRLHTIYF. The CDR3 DNA is TGTGCCAGCAATCCCCCAGGCCGTTTGCACACCATATATTTT.